The entry below gives a single TCR beta chain sequence along with its context. V shed 6 bases and J 4 bases; nucleotides not matched to a gene: 7. Germline-derived CDR1 and CDR2 are SEHNR and FQNEAQ (reference sequence). This CDR3 is 16 amino acids long. This sample is part of a study of T cells in Graves' hyperthyroidism and ophthalmopathy. Amplified TCR beta CDR3 regions came from RNA transcripts. The HTBI set primed first-round TCR CDR3 RT-PCR. TCRdb re-derived calls from the multiplex PCR reads in MiXCR, one entry per CDR3 protein. Here the sample spans over 700,000 distinct CDR3 sequences, 30% to 40% being singletons.

The material sequenced was blood. The TCR sequence derives from a woman aged 40 to 49 with Graves' hyperthyroidism. This rearrangement joins TRBV7-9 to TRBJ2-1; 12 bases are shared with TRBD2. CDR3 protein: CASSSTSGGTYNEQFF. CDR3 nucleotides: TGTGCCAGCAGTAGTACTAGCGGGGGGACTTACAATGAGCAGTTCTTC. The full variable domain, its missing parts supplied by reference TRBV7-9 and TRBJ2-1, is DTGVSQNPRHKITKRGQNVTFRCDPISEHNRLYWYRQTLGQGPEFLTYFQNEAQLEKSRLLSDRFSAERPKGSFSTLEIQRTEQGDSAMYLCASSSTSGGTYNEQFFGPGTRLTVL.